This T cell receptor beta chain is drawn from a study of cytomegalovirus exposure and HLA in healthy donors. Study-wide results and limits: A later analysis linked a missense variant in DCLRE1C to the trimming of TCR beta V and J genes. Because they were indistinguishable, some V segments, including TRBV6-2 and TRBV6-3, were excluded.

The CDR3 sequence is 15 residues long. CDR1 is MNHEY, CDR2 SVGAGI, per germline. Losses at the gene ends were 8 bases for V and 7 bases for J; bases not matched to a gene: 17. As for this clone: Its antigen is undetermined.

60 Vbeta and 13 Jbeta primers were used in PCR. The repertoire was sequenced with immunoSEQ multiplex PCR; TCRdb's copy has only in-frame clones and lacks some. This sample contains approximately 120,000 clones. The sample consisted of PBMCs. The chain couples TRBV6-5 to TRBJ2-7, with 7 bases identical to TRBD2. The clonotype was recovered from a young man in good health and CMV-seronegative. CDR3 bases: TGTGCCAGCTATCTTGACAGCGGGACCCCTGGTGAGCAGTACTTC. Encoded protein: CASYLDSGTPGEQYF.